These T cell receptor beta chains were read from a single sample in a study of T-cell reconstitution after alpha-beta-depleted transplantation in children. TCRdb re-called the PCR reads through MiXCR, storing one row per CDR3 protein. The top ten hold 4.5% of the sample, which has nearly 200,000 distinct CDR3 sequences, around 5.9% seen once. Sequencing used PBMCs, obtained before TCRalphabeta/CD19-depleted stem cell transplant. These receptors originate from a girl in the first two years of life with combined immunodeficiency, due to receive a stem cell transplant. CDR3s include the opening cysteine and the closing phenylalanine or tryptophan. A D gene is named only where the DNA matches it firmly.

D,V,CDR3
TRBD2,TRBV6-2/TRBV6-3,CASRNISGGAKNEQFF
.,TRBV29-1,CSVERLEGGYEQFF
TRBD1,TRBV3-1,CASSPRQGSPLHF
.,TRBV28,CASSFIRAAIMGYTF
TRBD1,TRBV29-1,CSVEMDRTYGYTF
.,TRBV25-1,CASSEVTGLREQYF
TRBD2,TRBV12-5,CASEAGGGLDNEQFF
.,TRBV29-1,CSVETQTNTGELFF
.,TRBV7-3,CASSLTPTEGMAFF
TRBD1,TRBV30,CAWSVGQEYTEAFF
.,TRBV28,CASSLYGDGEQYF
.,TRBV5-1,CASTSGDATDGYTF
.,TRBV4-3,CASSPSRDWGNTIYF
TRBD1,TRBV20-1,CSANRDRGPFSGELFF
.,TRBV5-6,CASSPNPGETQYF
.,TRBV27,CASSLWGTGTEAFF
.,TRBV2,CASSPRGSGALSDTQYF
.,TRBV12-3/TRBV12-4,CASSFEADYEQYF
.,TRBV27,CASSEKKFGTLTDTQYF
.,TRBV13,CASSLQRDRIYSDTQYF
TRBD1,TRBV12-3/TRBV12-4,CASSGDRVIRGGYTF
.,TRBV12-3/TRBV12-4,CASSLVRGMDTGELFF
.,TRBV5-5,CASSLIVETQYF
TRBD2,TRBV9,CASSVRLAGGGTGELFF
.,TRBV6-2/TRBV6-3,CASSYGLSGNEQFF
TRBD2,TRBV28,CASSNSLAGKFYNEQFF
TRBD2,TRBV5-4,CATTTAGGPREQYF
.,TRBV29-1,CSALQNSYEQYF
TRBD1,TRBV24-1,CATQRQGTGELFF
TRBD2,TRBV11-2,CASSSVLAENYQETQYF
TRBD1,TRBV3-1,CASSAGGLETQYF
.,TRBV6-6,CASNWEVGQPQHF
.,TRBV20-1,CSAPPGTSSYNKQFF
TRBD2,TRBV7-2,CASSWSHLTLFGTRFLLEQYF
.,TRBV12-3/TRBV12-4,CASSLASAGIYEQYF
.,TRBV6-5,CASSPTEGGVPEAFF
.,TRBV15,CATSRDTGNYGYTF
.,TRBV20-1,CSATRQLATNEQFF
.,TRBV19,CASSTISGELFF
.,TRBV6-1,CASRDHGSSYNSPLHF
.,TRBV20-1,CSARRDLAGYYGYTF
TRBD2,TRBV7-9,CASSYWTSGRVYEQFF
TRBD1,TRBV28,CASISPGTAFYGYTF
TRBD2,TRBV7-3,CASSSSGGNEQFF
TRBD2,TRBV3-1,CASSQGSGGGFTDTQYF
.,TRBV28,CASSLHQAYYGYTF
.,TRBV28,CASRRTGGANEQFF
.,TRBV6-4,CASTFRDGNQPQHF
TRBD2,TRBV5-1,CASSVTSGSTDTQYF
.,TRBV4-1,CASSQDSPTYYNEQFF
TRBD1,TRBV5-1,CASSLEGALYTDTQYF